This TCR beta chain originates from a study of regulatory T cells in long-lasting Graves disease. The table lists this clonotype with many counts. Noted time point: newly diagnosed GD, antithyroid drugs for less than 3 months. From RNA extracted from PBMCs, the TCR library was made. J was trimmed by 6 bases and V by 3 bases; bases with no gene match: 8. The CDR3 sequence is 15 residues long. Germline V gene data show CDR1 as SGHNT and CDR2 as YENEEA. Researchers made TCR beta libraries by using iRepertoire HTBI primers and running Arm-PCR on CDR3 regions. TCRdb redid the calling of the multiplex PCR reads with MiXCR, one entry per CDR3 protein. The repertoire holds 500,000 or so distinct CDR3 sequences, with about 16% as singletons. This sample also appeared in a second study, on T cells in Graves' hyperthyroidism and ophthalmopathy. That investigation notes: During a first-round RT-PCR of the TCR CDR3, the HTBI primer set was used.

Sample: peripheral blood mononuclear cells (PBMCs), taken at new diagnosis, from a patient treated with antithyroid drugs. The receptor comes from a woman aged 35-65 years with Graves disease. V usage is TRBV11-3 and J usage is TRBJ2-1, with 7 nucleotides matching TRBD2. Here the CDR3 DNA reads TGTGCCAGCAGCTTCCTGGCGGGGGTGGGCAATGAGCAGTTCTTC. As protein: CASSFLAGVGNEQFF.